The 30 T cell receptor beta chains in this list originate from one sample, sequenced in a study of breast tumors, draining lymph nodes, adjacent tissues. TCRdb re-analysed the multiplex PCR reads in MiXCR, keeping a single row per CDR3 protein. The profile shows 13,000 or so distinct CDR3 sequences, 45% to 50% of them singletons. Source material: tumor-adjacent breast tissue. The origin of the receptors is a female donor with breast cancer. Some clones in this sample may be carry-over from other donors' samples.

This clonotype was recorded many times. This may come from a read error, since a much larger clone is one base off. V gene TRBV20-1 combines with J gene TRBJ2-7; 13 bases fit TRBD2. This CDR3 is built from 14 residues. Germline CDR1 DFQATT, CDR2 SNEGSKA (reference sequence). V dropped 3 bases and J dropped 6; count of bases not matched to a gene: 5. The CDR3 coding sequence is TGCAGTGCTAGGACTAGCGGGAGGTCCCCCGAGCAGTACTTC. Its translation: CSARTSGRSPEQYF.

The chain has TRBV20-1 and TRBJ2-3; 9 positions match TRBD2. This CDR3 has 13 residues. Losses at the gene ends were 3 bases for V and 6 bases for J; bases not matched to a gene: 4. In germline, CDR1 is DFQATT, CDR2 SNEGSKA (reference sequence). The CDR3 loop reads CSARGLAVDTQYF. The CDR3 nucleotides are TGCAGTGCTAGGGGACTAGCTGTCGATACGCAGTATTTT.

This chain connects TRBV25-1 to TRBJ1-2, with D perhaps matching TRBD1 (5 bases). With 5 bases removed from V and 5 bases from J, the gap between germline ends came to 12 bases. The CDR3 extends over 13 amino acids. The germline V gene has CDR1 MGHDK and CDR2 SYGVNS. CDR3 sequence (DNA): TGTGCCAGCAGTTCCCCGGGGGGATATGGCTACACCTTC. Encoded protein: CASSSPGGYGYTF.

This clonotype was recorded many times. The chain links TRBV28 to TRBJ2-3; TRBD1 matches at 8 bases. V trimming: 8 bases; J trimming: 6 bases; junction bases outside the gene matches: 10. CDR3 length: 14 residues. Germline assignment: CDR1 MDHEN and CDR2 SYDVKM. The CDR3 DNA follows: TGTGCCAGCCTCGGACAGGGAGTGACGGATACGCAGTATTTT. This codes for CASLGQGVTDTQYF.

The V call is TRBV5-1, the J call TRBJ1-3; D call uncertain. Trimming left V 4 bases short and J 3 bases short, with 8 bases between. Germline assignment: CDR1 SGHRS and CDR2 YFSETQ. This CDR3 comprises 13 residues. The CDR3 protein is CASSPDDGNTIYF. DNA of the CDR3: TGCGCCAGCAGCCCCGACGATGGAAACACCATATATTTT.

This clonotype is a singleton in its sample. This chain links TRBV3-1 with TRBJ1-1, with D tentatively TRBD1 (5 bases). Per germline, CDR1 LGHDT and CDR2 YNNKEL (reference sequence). Trimming took 4 bases from V and 6 from J, leaving 15 bases between them. This CDR3 is built from 14 residues. CDR3 sequence: CASSLNTRAAEAFF. As DNA, the CDR3 is TGTGCCAGCAGCCTAAATACCAGGGCGGCTGAAGCTTTCTTT.

This clonotype was detected many times. The genes are TRBV29-1 and TRBJ1-6, with TRBD1 matching 8 bases. V gave up 4 bases and J gave up 7 bases; unmatched junction bases: 3. CDR1 is SQVTM, CDR2 ANQGSEA, per germline. This CDR3 region has 13 residues. The CDR3: CSVGDRGNSPLHF. The CDR3 DNA sequence: TGCAGCGTTGGAGACAGGGGAAATTCACCCCTCCACTTT.

In DNA, the CDR3 is TGTGCCAGCAACCCCAACTCCTACAATGAGCAGTTCTTC. It encodes CASNPNSYNEQFF. J is TRBJ2-1 and V is TRBV2, with no clear D. CDR1 is SNHLY and CDR2 is FYNNEI in the germline V gene. The CDR3 length is 13 residues. V lost 7 bases and J 0 bases, leaving 7 bases between the germline ends.

This clonotype has just one count. A clone one base away is much larger, so this may be a read error. The chain is built from TRBV20-1 and TRBJ1-4; D is undetermined. The CDR3 length is 14 residues. Germline assignment: CDR1 DFQATT and CDR2 SNEGSKA (reference sequence). V was shortened by 3 bases and J by 4 bases, with 12 bases between the two germline ends. Here the CDR3 reads CSASEADYNEKLFF. The CDR3 DNA is TGCAGTGCTAGCGAGGCAGATTATAATGAAAAACTGTTTTTT.

With respect to this clonotype: No conserved phenylalanine or tryptophan is present at the end of the CDR3, so a read error is the likely explanation. The chain recombines TRBV29-1 with TRBJ2-7; 8 nucleotides line up with TRBD1. Trimming at V came to 3 bases and at J to 4 bases, leaving 2 bases not matched to a gene. This CDR3 is 12 amino acids long. Germline-derived CDR1 and CDR2 are SQVTM and ANQGSEA. The CDR3 nucleotides are TGCAGCGTTGATGACAGGGGATACGAGCAGTACCTC. Translation gives CSVDDRGYEQYL.

This chain joins TRBV11-2 and TRBJ1-4, with D perhaps TRBD1 (5 bases). This CDR3 comprises 17 residues. Trimming stripped 0 bases from V and 0 bases from J, with 11 bases between. Germline V gene data show CDR1 as SGHAT and CDR2 as FQNNGV. CDR3 amino acids: CASSLEGAFATNEKLFF. CDR3 in DNA: TGTGCCAGCAGCTTAGAAGGGGCCTTTGCAACTAATGAAAAACTGTTTTTT. Using reference TRBV11-2 and TRBJ1-4 for the parts outside the CDR3, the full variable domain is EAGVAQSPRYKIIEKRQSVAFWCNPISGHATLYWYQQILGQGPKLLIQFQNNGVVDDSQLPKDRFSAERLKGVDSTLKIQPAKLEDSAVYLCASSLEGAFATNEKLFFGSGTQLSVL.

The chain has TRBV20-1 and TRBJ2-1; no clear D. The CDR3 has 13 residues. V gave up 3 bases and J gave up 3 bases, with 9 bases separating them. The germline CDR1 and CDR2 sequences are DFQATT and SNEGSKA (reference sequence). CDR3 DNA: TGCAGTGCTAGGCGGAACAGCTACAATGAGCAGTTCTTC. Translating gives CSARRNSYNEQFF.

This sequence joins TRBV5-1 and TRBJ2-2; 8 bases agree with TRBD1. Germline assignment: CDR1 SGHRS and CDR2 YFSETQ. V shed 4 bases, J shed 5 bases, and the junction held 7 bases outside the gene matches. The CDR3 runs 15 residues. CDR3 sequence reads: CASSAGTGSTGELFF. The CDR3 coding sequence is TGCGCCAGCAGCGCCGGGACAGGATCGACCGGGGAGCTGTTTTTT. The whole variable domain, remainder taken from reference TRBV5-1 and TRBJ2-2, is KAGVTQTPRYLIKTRGQQVTLSCSPISGHRSVSWYQQTPGQGLQFLFEYFSETQRNKGNFPGRFSGRQFSNSRSEMNVSTLELGDSALYLCASSAGTGSTGELFFGEGSRLTVL.

This clonotype was counted ten times or more. V gene TRBV20-1 combines with J gene TRBJ2-4; 8 bases agree with TRBD2. V lost 3 bases and J lost 9; bases outside the gene matches: 10. The germline V gene has CDR1 DFQATT and CDR2 SNEGSKA (reference sequence). This CDR3 comprises 14 residues. CDR3 region: CSARGSGSGGIQYF. The CDR3 DNA reads TGCAGTGCTAGGGGGAGCGGGAGCGGAGGCATTCAGTACTTC.

CDR3 sequence (DNA): TGTGCTAGTGCCCCGGGGGCAGGGGGCACAGATACGCAGTATTTT. Translating gives CASAPGAGGTDTQYF. The chain uses TRBV12-5 and TRBJ2-3; D is perhaps TRBD1 or TRBD2 (6 bases each). Germline V gene lookup returns CDR1 LGHNT and CDR2 FRNRAP. The length of the CDR3 is 15 residues. Trimming cost V 7 bases and J 1 base, with 15 bases left between them.

This sequence joins TRBV6-1 and TRBJ2-3, with a weak D call TRBD2 (6 bases). V gave up 7 bases and J gave up 8 bases, with 16 bases separating them. The CDR3 has 13 amino acids. Germline-derived CDR1 and CDR2 are MNHNS and SASEGT. CDR3 residues: CASIGSATVTQYF. The DNA of the CDR3 is TGTGCCAGCATCGGGAGTGCTACTGTTACGCAGTATTTT.

At least ten counts were recorded for this clonotype. The rearrangement joins TRBV19 to TRBJ1-3, with 8 bases lining up with TRBD1. The CDR3 is 15 amino acids. With 4 bases clipped from V and 2 bases from J, the junction kept 4 bases outside the gene matches. Germline loops: CDR1 LNHDA, CDR2 SQIVND (reference sequence). Here the CDR3 reads CASSTQQGAGNTIYF. The CDR3 nucleotides are TGTGCCAGTAGTACCCAACAGGGGGCTGGAAACACCATATATTTT.

The rearrangement links TRBV7-4 to TRBJ2-5, with TRBD2 identical over 14 bases. This CDR3 spans 15 amino acids. V trimming: 5 bases; J trimming: 5 bases; junction bases outside the gene matches: 4. The V gene's germline CDR1 is SGHVT and CDR2 SQSDAQ. The CDR3 protein is CASSAGLAGVETQYF. The CDR3, as DNA: TGTGCCAGCAGCGCGGGACTAGCGGGAGTGGAGACCCAGTACTTC. Using reference TRBV7-4 and TRBJ2-5 for the parts outside the CDR3, the full variable domain is GAGVSQSPRYKVAKRGRDVALRCDSISGHVTLYWYRQTLGQGSEVLTYSQSDAQRDKSGRPSGRFSAERPERSVSTLKIQRTEQGDSAVYLCASSAGLAGVETQYFGPGTRLLVL.

The chain has TRBV5-1 and TRBJ2-3; TRBD1 matches 8 bases. CDR3 length: 15 residues. Germline V CDR1 and CDR2: SGHRS, YFSETQ. The V segment lost 3 bases and the J segment 0 bases; nucleotides outside the gene matches: 3. CDR3 protein: CASSSGQGSTDTQYF. The CDR3 DNA reads as TGCGCCAGCAGCTCTGGACAGGGTAGCACAGATACGCAGTATTTT.

In its sample, this clonotype was seen a few times. The V gene is TRBV25-1, the J gene TRBJ2-1; TRBD2 matches at 9 bases. V lost 3 bases, J lost 6 bases, and 6 bases stayed unmatched. The CDR3 is 15 residues long. The V gene's germline CDR1 is MGHDK and CDR2 SYGVNS. Written as DNA, the CDR3 is TGTGCCAGCAGTGAGGGGGGACTAGCCGGCAATGAGCAGTTCTTC. Its translation: CASSEGGLAGNEQFF. Full variable domain (outside the CDR3, taken from reference TRBV25-1 and TRBJ2-1): EADIYQTPRYLVIGTGKKITLECSQTMGHDKMYWYQQDPGMELHLIHYSYGVNSTEKGDLSSESTVSRIRTEHFPLTLESARPSHTSQYLCASSEGGLAGNEQFFGPGTRLTVL.

By proportion, this clonotype is medium-sized. V usage is TRBV20-1 and J usage is TRBJ2-1; 12 positions agree with TRBD1. CDR1 and CDR2 (germline): DFQATT, SNEGSKA (reference sequence). V lost 1 base and J lost 6; bases outside the gene matches: 13. The CDR3 spans 18 residues. The CDR3 nucleotides read TGCAGTGCTAGAGGTGGGGGACAGGGGGCGGGAGGGCCCAATGAGCAGTTCTTC. It translates to CSARGGGQGAGGPNEQFF.

The table lists this clonotype with a count of one. The chain recombines TRBV20-1 with TRBJ2-3, with 7 bases matching TRBD2. This CDR3 region has 16 residues. V was clipped by 6 bases and J by 2 bases; unmatched bases: 14. Germline values: CDR1 DFQATT, CDR2 SNEGSKA (reference sequence). The CDR3 spells CSAESWGGEDTDTQYF. Written as DNA, the CDR3 is TGCAGTGCGGAATCCTGGGGGGGAGAGGACACAGATACGCAGTATTTT.

This clonotype was detected many times. The chain joins TRBV5-1 to TRBJ2-7; 10 bases align to TRBD2. The junction had 8 bases not matched to a gene; V was cut back by 4 bases and J by 1 base. CDR1 and CDR2 from the germline V gene are SGHRS and YFSETQ. There are 16 residues in the CDR3. CDR3 in amino acids: CASSPAELAGSYEQYF. The CDR3 bases are TGCGCCAGCAGCCCGGCGGAACTAGCGGGGTCCTACGAGCAGTACTTC.

J is TRBJ1-2 and V is TRBV5-5, with TRBD1 matching over 9 bases. The CDR3 has 15 residues. CDR1 is SGHKS, CDR2 YYEKEE, per germline (reference sequence). V lost 2 bases, J lost 2 bases, and 4 bases stayed unmatched. The CDR3 reads CASSLWTGANYGYTF. In DNA form, the CDR3 reads TGTGCCAGCAGCTTATGGACAGGGGCAAACTATGGCTACACCTTC.

This clonotype was counted many times. The chain joins TRBV2 to TRBJ1-6; D is perhaps TRBD1 (6 bases). The CDR3 has 16 amino acids. Trimming pared 3 bases from V and 0 bases from J, leaving 9 bases between. From germline, CDR1 is SNHLY and CDR2 FYNNEI. CDR3 nucleotides: TGTGCCAGCAGTGATCAGGGGAGCTCCTATAATTCACCCCTCCACTTT. Translating it yields CASSDQGSSYNSPLHF.

The chain uses TRBV12-3 or TRBV12-4 and TRBJ2-3; perhaps D is TRBD1 or TRBD2 (5 bases each). V dropped 7 bases and J dropped 4 bases, with 15 bases sitting between them. The CDR3 is made up of 14 amino acids. The CDR3 nucleotides read TGTGCCAGCACCCTGTCCAGGGACGCAGATACGCAGTATTTT. It codes for CASTLSRDADTQYF.

CDR3 sequence (DNA): TGTGCCAGCAAAGAGTTTGGGGCGCGTGAAGCTTTCTTT. As protein: CASKEFGAREAFF. The chain combines TRBV2 with TRBJ1-1; D is perhaps TRBD1 (5 bases). This CDR3 region has 13 residues. Trimming removed 7 bases from V and 7 bases from J, with 16 bases in between. CDR1 is SNHLY and CDR2 is FYNNEI in the germline V gene.

The V and J genes are TRBV20-1 and TRBJ2-7; 10 bases fit TRBD2. The ends lost 6 bases at V and 2 bases at J; junction bases unmatched: 13. CDR3 size: 16 residues. CDR1 is DFQATT, CDR2 SNEGSKA, per germline (reference sequence). This CDR3 reads CSAVGGSGRFTYEQYF. The CDR3 region has the DNA TGCAGTGCCGTAGGGGGTAGCGGGAGGTTCACCTACGAGCAGTACTTC.

This clonotype was seen a handful of times. This chain joins TRBV7-2 and TRBJ1-3, with D perhaps matching TRBD1 (5 bases). The length of the CDR3 is 15 residues. V lost 3 bases, J lost 6 bases, and 15 bases lay in between. Germline loops: CDR1 SGHTA, CDR2 FQGNSA. The CDR3 sequence: CASSFTGQGKNTIYF. In DNA, the CDR3 is TGTGCCAGCAGCTTTACTGGGCAGGGCAAAAACACCATATATTTT. The full variable domain, with the rest looked up from reference TRBV7-2 and TRBJ1-3, is GAGVSQSPSNKVTEKGKDVELRCDPISGHTALYWYRQSLGQGLEFLIYFQGNSAPDKSGLPSDRFSAERTGGSVSTLTIQRTQQEDSAVYLCASSFTGQGKNTIYFGEGSWLTVV.

Points on this clonotype: A read error may produce the germline difference seen at one junction end. The gene calls are TRBV5-1 and TRBJ2-5; D unresolved. CDR1 SGHRS and CDR2 YFSETQ come from the germline V gene. The CDR3 extends over 15 amino acids. CDR3 sequence: CASSASGVNQETQYF. DNA of the CDR3: TGTGCCAGCAGCGCCAGTGGGGTTAATCAAGAGACCCAGTACTTC.